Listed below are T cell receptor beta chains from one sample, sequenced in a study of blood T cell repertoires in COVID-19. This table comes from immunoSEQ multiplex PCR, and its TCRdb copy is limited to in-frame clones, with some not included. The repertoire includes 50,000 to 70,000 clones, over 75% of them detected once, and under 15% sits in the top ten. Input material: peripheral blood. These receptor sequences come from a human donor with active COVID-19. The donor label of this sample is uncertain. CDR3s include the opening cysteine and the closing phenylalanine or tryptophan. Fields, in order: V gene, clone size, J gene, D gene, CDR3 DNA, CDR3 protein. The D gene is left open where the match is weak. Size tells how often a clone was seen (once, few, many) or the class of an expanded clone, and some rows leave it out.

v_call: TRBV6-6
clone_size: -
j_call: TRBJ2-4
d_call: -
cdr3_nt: TGTGCCAGCAGTTACCAGGGGATAGAAAACATTCAGTACTTC
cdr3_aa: CASSYQGIENIQYF

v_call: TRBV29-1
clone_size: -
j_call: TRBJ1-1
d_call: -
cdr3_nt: TGCAGCGTTGAAGACTTTACAGGTTTGAACACTGAAGCTTTCTTT
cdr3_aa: CSVEDFTGLNTEAFF

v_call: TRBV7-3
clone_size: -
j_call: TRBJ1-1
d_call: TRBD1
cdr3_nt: TGTGCCAGCAGCTTAGACAGGGACACTGAAGCTTTCTTT
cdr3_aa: CASSLDRDTEAFF

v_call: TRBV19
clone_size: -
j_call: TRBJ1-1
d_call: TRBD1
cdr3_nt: TGTGCCAGTTCAAGGACAGGGGGCGTAGACACTGAAGCTTTCTTT
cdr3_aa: CASSRTGGVDTEAFF

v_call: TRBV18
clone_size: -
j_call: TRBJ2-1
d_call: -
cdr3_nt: TGTGCCAGCTCACCTGGGCAGGGGCATTTTCATGAGCAGTTCTTC
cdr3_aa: CASSPGQGHFHEQFF

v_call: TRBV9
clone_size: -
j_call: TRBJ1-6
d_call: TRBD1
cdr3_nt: TGTGCCAGCAGCGCCCGGGACAGGGGTTCACCCCTCCACTTT
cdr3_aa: CASSARDRGSPLHF

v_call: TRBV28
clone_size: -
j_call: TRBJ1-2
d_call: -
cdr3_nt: TGTGCCGCAGCAGGGGATTATGGCTACACCTTC
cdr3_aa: CAAAGDYGYTF

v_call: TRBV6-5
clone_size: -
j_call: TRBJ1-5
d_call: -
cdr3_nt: TGTGCCAGCAGGCGACAGAGCAATCAGCCCCAGCATTTT
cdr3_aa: CASRRQSNQPQHF

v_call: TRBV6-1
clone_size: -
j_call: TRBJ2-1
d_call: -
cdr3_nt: TGTGCCAGCAGTGAAGATGGAGGGGATTCATTAAATGAGCAGTTCTTC
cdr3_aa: CASSEDGGDSLNEQFF

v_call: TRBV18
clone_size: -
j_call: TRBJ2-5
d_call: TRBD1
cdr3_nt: TGTGCCAGCTCACTGGACCTGACAGGGTCGGAGACCCAGTACTTC
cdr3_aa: CASSLDLTGSETQYF

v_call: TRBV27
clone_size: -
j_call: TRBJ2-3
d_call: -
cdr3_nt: TGTGCCAGCAGAGGGAGTTTGACAGATACGCAGTATTTT
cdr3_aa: CASRGSLTDTQYF

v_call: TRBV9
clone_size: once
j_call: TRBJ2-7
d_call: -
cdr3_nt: TGTGCCAGCAGTGACACCTACGAGCAGTACTTC
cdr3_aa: CASSDTYEQYF

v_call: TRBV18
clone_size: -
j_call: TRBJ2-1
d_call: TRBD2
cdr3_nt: TGTGCCAGCTCACGGCTGGGGACTAGCGGGGCCAATGAGCAGTTCTTC
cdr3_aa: CASSRLGTSGANEQFF

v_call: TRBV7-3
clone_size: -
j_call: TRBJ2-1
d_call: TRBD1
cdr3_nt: TGTGCCAGCAGCCCGGGACAGGGGGCGGGTAATGAGCAGTTCTTC
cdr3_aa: CASSPGQGAGNEQFF

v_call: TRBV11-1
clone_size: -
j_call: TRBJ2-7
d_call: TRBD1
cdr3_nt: TGTGCCAGCAGCCACGGGACAGGGAAAGAGCAGTACTTC
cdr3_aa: CASSHGTGKEQYF

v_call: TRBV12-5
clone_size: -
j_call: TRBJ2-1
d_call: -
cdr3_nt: TGTGCTAGTGGTCTCGGGACAAACTCCTACAATGAGCAGTTCTTC
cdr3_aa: CASGLGTNSYNEQFF

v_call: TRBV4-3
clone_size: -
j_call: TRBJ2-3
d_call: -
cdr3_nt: TGCGCCAGCAGCCGTGGCCTCCAGCCAGGGGCCACAGATACGCAGTATTTT
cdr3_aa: CASSRGLQPGATDTQYF

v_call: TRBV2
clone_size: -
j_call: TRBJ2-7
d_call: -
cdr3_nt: TGTGCCAGCAGTGACTCAGGGAGGTACGAGCAGTACTTC
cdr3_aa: CASSDSGRYEQYF

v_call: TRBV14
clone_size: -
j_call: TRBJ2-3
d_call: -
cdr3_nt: TGTGCCAGCAGCCAAGATCAACTAGCATACGTCATTGCCACAGATACGCAGTATTTT
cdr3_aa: CASSQDQLAYVIATDTQYF

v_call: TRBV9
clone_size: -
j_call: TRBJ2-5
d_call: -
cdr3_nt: TGTGCCAGCAGCCTCGGACTGGACCAAGAGACCCAGTACTTC
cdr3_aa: CASSLGLDQETQYF

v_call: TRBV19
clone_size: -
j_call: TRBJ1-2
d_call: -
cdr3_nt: TGTGCCAGTAGTACCCTCCCGGGAGCCTATGGCTACACCTTC
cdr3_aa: CASSTLPGAYGYTF

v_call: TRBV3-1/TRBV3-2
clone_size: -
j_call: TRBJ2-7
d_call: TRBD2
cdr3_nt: TGTGCCAGCAGCCCCGGACTAGCGGACGAGCAGTACTTC
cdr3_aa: CASSPGLADEQYF

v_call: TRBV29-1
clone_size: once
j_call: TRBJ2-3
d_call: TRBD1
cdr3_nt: TGCAGCGTCGTACAGGGGGTCACGCAGTATTTT
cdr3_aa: CSVVQGVTQYF

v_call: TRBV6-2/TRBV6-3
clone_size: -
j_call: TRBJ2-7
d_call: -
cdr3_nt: TGTGCCAGCAGTTACTCGACGGTAGACAGCTCCTACGAGCAGTACTTC
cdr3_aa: CASSYSTVDSSYEQYF

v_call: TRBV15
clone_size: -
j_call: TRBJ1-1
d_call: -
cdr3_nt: TGTGCCACCAGCTGGCGGGGGGGGCTGGATACAAACACTGAAGCTTTCTTT
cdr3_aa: CATSWRGGLDTNTEAFF

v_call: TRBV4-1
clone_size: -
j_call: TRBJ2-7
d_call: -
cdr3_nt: TGCGCCAGCAGTGAAACGGTCCGGACAACCTACGAGCAGTACTTC
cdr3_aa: CASSETVRTTYEQYF

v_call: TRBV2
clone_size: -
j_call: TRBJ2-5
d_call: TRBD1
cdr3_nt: TGTGCCAGCAGTCAACCGGACCCCCCCACAGGGGAGCAAGAGACCCAGTACTTC
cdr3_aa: CASSQPDPPTGEQETQYF

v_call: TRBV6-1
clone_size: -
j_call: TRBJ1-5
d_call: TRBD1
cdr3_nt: TGTGCCAGCAGTGAAGAGGCCGGAGACAGGGGGAATTCCAATCAGCCCCAGCATTTT
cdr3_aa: CASSEEAGDRGNSNQPQHF

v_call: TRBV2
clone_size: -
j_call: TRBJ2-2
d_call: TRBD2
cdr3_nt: TGTGCCAGCAGTGTTCTAGCGGGAGGCCGGACCGGGGAGCTGTTTTTT
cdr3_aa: CASSVLAGGRTGELFF

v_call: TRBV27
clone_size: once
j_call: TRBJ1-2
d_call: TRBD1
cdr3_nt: TGTGCCAGCAGTTTGGTAGGACAGGGGGCGGGAGGCTACACCTTC
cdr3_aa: CASSLVGQGAGGYTF

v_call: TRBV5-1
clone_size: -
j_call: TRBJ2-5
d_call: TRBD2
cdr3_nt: TGCGCCAGCAGCTCAAAAGCGGGGCAAGAGACCCAGTACTTC
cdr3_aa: CASSSKAGQETQYF

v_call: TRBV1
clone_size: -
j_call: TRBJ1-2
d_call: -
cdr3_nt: TGCACCAGCAGGAGCTATGGCTACACCTTC
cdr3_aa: CTSRSYGYTF

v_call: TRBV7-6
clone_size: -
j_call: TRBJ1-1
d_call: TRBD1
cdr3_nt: TGTGCCAGCAGCGGGGGGACAGGGGGGACTGAAGCTTTCTTT
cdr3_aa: CASSGGTGGTEAFF

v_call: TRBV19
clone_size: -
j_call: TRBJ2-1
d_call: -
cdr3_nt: TGTGCCAGTAGTAAGGGGGGGGGCATCAATGAGCAGTTCTTC
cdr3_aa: CASSKGGGINEQFF

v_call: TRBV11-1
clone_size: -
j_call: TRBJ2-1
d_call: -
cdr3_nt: TGTGCCAGCAGCGAGGGTTCCCGCAATGAGCAGTTCTTC
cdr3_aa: CASSEGSRNEQFF

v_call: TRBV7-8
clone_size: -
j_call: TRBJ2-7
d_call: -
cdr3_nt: TGTGCCAGCAGCTGGACAGCATCTGCCTACGAGCAGTACTTC
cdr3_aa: CASSWTASAYEQYF

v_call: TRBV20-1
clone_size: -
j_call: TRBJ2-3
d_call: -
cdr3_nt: TGCAGTGCCTCCACAGATACGCAGTATTTT
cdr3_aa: CSASTDTQYF

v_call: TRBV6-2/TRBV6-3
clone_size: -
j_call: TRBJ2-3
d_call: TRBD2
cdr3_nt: TGTGCCAGTAGCCAGCGGGGGACATACACAGATACGCAGTATTTT
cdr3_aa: CASSQRGTYTDTQYF

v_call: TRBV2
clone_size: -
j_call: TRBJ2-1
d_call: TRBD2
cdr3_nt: TGTGCCAGCAGCCCTGTAGCGGGAGGGCCTCCGTTCTTC
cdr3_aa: CASSPVAGGPPFF

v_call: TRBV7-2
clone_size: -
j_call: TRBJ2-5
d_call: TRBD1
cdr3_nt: TGTGCCAGCACCGTGGACAGGCGACCCCAAGAGACCCAGTACTTC
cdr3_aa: CASTVDRRPQETQYF

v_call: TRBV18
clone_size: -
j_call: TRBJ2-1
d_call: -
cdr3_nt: TGTGCCAGCTCACCACCAGCCGGGAATAAGCAGTTCTTC
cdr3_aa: CASSPPAGNKQFF

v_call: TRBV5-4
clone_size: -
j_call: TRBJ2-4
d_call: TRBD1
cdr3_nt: TGTGCCAGCAGCCAGACAGGGGGCGTTGGCAAAAACATTCAGTACTTC
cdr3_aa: CASSQTGGVGKNIQYF

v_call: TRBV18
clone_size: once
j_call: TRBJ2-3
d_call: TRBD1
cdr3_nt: TGTGCCAGCTCACCGAAACAGGGGGCGCGTAGGACGCAGTATTTT
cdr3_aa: CASSPKQGARRTQYF

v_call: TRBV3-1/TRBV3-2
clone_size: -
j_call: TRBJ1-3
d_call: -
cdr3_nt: TGTGCCAGCAGCCAAAGGAGCTCTGGAAACACCATATATTTT
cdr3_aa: CASSQRSSGNTIYF

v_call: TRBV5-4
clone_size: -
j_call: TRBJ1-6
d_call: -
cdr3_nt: TGTGCCAGCAGCTCGGTGGAGGGCCTCCACTTT
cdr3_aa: CASSSVEGLHF

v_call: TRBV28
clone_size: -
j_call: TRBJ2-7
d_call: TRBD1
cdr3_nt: TGTGCCAGCAGAACAGGGGGAGCGGACGAGCAGTACTTC
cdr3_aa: CASRTGGADEQYF